This T cell receptor (beta chain) appears in the sequencing data of a study of shared T cell receptors in the human thymus. Clones were sequenced by immunoSEQ multiplex PCR, and TCRdb holds only the in-frame ones, with some missing. The sample lists about 380,000 clones, just under 95% seen once, with around 0.018% in the top ten. This sequence originates from a human donor. Sequencing was performed on thymocytes.

The CDR3 sequence is CASSLVGDNSYEQYF. Written as DNA, the CDR3 is TGCGCCAGCAGCCTCGTGGGGGACAACTCCTACGAGCAGTACTTC. The rearrangement links TRBV4-1 to TRBJ2-7, with TRBD1 as a possible D gene (6 bases). From germline, CDR1 is MGHRA and CDR2 YSYEKL. Trimming removed 4 bases from V and 0 bases from J, with 13 bases in between. The CDR3 runs 15 residues.